Here is one T cell receptor (beta chain) with its context. Its specificity is unknown. Naive CD8+ T cells had a CD45RO-CCR7+CD27+CD95- phenotype. This sample is part of a study of CXCR3-negative and CXCR3-positive naive CD8 T cells. Study details: Each library gave roughly 1.4 +/- 0.3 million of approximately 130 million TRB reads.

UMI labels and 5' RACE were used to prepare the TRB cDNA libraries. TCRdb derives one entry per CDR3 protein from the 5' RACE reads, leaving out DNA. In total, the table holds some 130,000 distinct CDR3 sequences. Study-wide results and caveats: Naive cells, whether CXCR3-negative or CXCR3-positive, had similar TRBV-TRBJ usage, while memory cells differed. Sequencing showed both naive subsets with comparably high diversity, and memory CD8+ cells much lower.

The CDR3 has 17 residues. Germline CDR1 is SQVTM and CDR2 is ANQGSEA. The sequenced material came from naive CXCR3- CD8+ T cells from blood. Documented subset: CD45RO-CCR7+CD27+CD95- naive CD8+ T cells lacking CXCR3 (TNR3-). The rearrangement links TRBV29-1 to TRBJ2-1; TCRdb reports TRBD2, a call that lacks DNA to check it against. The source of this sequence is a human donor in good health. Some clones in this sample may be carry-over from other donors' samples. CDR3 in amino acids: CSALSGPPGFIYNEQFF.